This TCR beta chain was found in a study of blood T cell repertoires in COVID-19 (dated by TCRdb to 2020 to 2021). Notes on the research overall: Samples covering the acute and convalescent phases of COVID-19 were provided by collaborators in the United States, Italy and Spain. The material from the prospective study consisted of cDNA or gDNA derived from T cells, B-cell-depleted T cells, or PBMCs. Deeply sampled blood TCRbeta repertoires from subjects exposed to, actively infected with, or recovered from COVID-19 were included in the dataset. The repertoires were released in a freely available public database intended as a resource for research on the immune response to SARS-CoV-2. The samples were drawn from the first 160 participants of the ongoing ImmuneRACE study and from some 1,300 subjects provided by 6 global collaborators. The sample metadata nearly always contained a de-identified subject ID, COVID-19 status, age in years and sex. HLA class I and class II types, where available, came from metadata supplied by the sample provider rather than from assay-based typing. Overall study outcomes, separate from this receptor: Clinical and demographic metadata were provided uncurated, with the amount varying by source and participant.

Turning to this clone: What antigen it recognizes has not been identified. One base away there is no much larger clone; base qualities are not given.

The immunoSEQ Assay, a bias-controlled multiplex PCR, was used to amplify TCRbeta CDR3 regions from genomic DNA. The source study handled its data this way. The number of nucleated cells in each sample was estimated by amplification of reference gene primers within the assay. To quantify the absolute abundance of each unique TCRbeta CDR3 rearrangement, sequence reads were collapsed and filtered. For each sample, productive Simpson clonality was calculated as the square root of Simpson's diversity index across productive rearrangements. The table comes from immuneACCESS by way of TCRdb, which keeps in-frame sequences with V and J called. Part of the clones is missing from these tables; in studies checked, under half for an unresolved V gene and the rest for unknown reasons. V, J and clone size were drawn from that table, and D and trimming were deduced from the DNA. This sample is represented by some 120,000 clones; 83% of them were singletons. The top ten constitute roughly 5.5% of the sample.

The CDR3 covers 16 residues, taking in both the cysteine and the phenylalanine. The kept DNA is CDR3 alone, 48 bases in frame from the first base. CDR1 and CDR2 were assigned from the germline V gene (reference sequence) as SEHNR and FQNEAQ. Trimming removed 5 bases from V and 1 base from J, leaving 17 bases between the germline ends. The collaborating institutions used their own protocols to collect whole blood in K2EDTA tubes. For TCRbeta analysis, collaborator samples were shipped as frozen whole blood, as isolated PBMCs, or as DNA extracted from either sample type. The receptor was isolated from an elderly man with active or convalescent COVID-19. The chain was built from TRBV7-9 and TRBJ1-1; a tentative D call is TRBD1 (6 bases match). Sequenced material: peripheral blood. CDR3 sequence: CASSPPWGRTNTEAFF. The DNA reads TGTGCCAGCAGCCCTCCCTGGGGGCGGACGAACACTGAAGCTTTCTTT. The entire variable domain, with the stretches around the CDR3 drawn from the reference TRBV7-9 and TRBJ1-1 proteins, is DTGVSQNPRHKITKRGQNVTFRCDPISEHNRLYWYRQTLGQGPEFLTYFQNEAQLEKSRLLSDRFSAERPKGSFSTLEIQRTEQGDSAMYLCASSPPWGRTNTEAFFGQGTRLTVV.